This T cell receptor beta chain was recovered during a study of shared clonotypes between healthy human individuals. Assay: immunoSEQ multiplex PCR; the TCRdb copy retains only in-frame clones and omits some. The sample has hundreds of thousands of clones, approximately 95% seen once. The CDR3 extends over 19 amino acids. V dropped 7 bases and J dropped 0 bases, with 25 bases sitting between them. Germline values: CDR1 MDHEN, CDR2 SYDVKM. Naivety among CD8 cells was defined by CD45RO negativity and positive CCR7 selection, thereby excluding terminally differentiated effector memory CD45RA+ cells. This chain uses TRBV28 with TRBJ2-4; D could derive from TRBD1 or TRBD2 (5 bases each). The sequenced sample consisted of naive CD8+ T cells sorted from blood. This TCR came from a woman aged 25 to 39 in good health. The CDR3 nucleotides read TGTGCCAGCACTCCACTCTGGGGACGAGAAACTCTAGCCAAAAACATTCAGTACTTC. Translated: CASTPLWGRETLAKNIQYF.